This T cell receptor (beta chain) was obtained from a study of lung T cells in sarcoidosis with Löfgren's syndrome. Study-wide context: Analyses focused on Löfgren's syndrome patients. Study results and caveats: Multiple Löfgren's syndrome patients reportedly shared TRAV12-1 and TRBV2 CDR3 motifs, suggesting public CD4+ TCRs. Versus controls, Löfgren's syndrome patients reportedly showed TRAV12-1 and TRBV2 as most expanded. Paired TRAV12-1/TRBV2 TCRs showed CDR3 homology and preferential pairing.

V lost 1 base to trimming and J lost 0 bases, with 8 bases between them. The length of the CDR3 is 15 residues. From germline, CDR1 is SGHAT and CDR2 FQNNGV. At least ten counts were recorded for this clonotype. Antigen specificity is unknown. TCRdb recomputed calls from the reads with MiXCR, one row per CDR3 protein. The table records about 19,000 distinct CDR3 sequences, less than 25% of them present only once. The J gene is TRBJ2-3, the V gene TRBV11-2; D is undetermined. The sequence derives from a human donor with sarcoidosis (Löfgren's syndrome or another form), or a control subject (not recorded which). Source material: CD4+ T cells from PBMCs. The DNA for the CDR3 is TGTGCCAGCAGCTTAGGTCCAGTAAGCACAGATACGCAGTATTTT. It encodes CASSLGPVSTDTQYF.